These 32 T cell receptor beta chains share one sample of origin, sequenced in a study of Tregs in tolerant kidney transplant recipients. Some clones are missing from TCRdb's copy, which holds only in-frame ones; the method was immunoSEQ multiplex PCR. The sample gives around 50,000 clones, over 85% of which show up once; 15% to 19% is in the top ten. The nonmyeloablative bone marrow transplants came from related graft donors, with transient mixed chimerism. The specimen was CD8+ T cells from blood (PBMCs), collected 12 months after the transplant. These receptors all come from a human patient who received a combined kidney and bone marrow transplant. Among the T cells, some may be from the graft donor.

V and J are TRBV4-3 and TRBJ2-7; TRBD2 aligns across 11 bases. Trimming cost V 3 bases and J 2 bases; bases outside gene matches: 9. The germline gives CDR1 LGHNA, CDR2 YSLEER. The CDR3 has 17 amino acids. CDR3 region: CASSQALSGRGTYEQYF. The DNA of the CDR3 is TGCGCCAGCAGCCAGGCCCTTAGCGGGAGGGGGACCTACGAGCAGTACTTC.

This chain joins TRBV7-2 and TRBJ2-5, with D tentatively TRBD1 (6 bases). Germline lookup yields CDR1 SGHTA and CDR2 FQGNSA. This CDR3 region has 13 residues. Trimming took off 5 bases at V and 4 bases at J, with 11 bases between the two ends. CDR3 sequence: CASSGGPRETQYF. CDR3 DNA: TGTGCCAGCAGCGGGGGCCCCCGAGAGACCCAGTACTTC.

The chain links TRBV29-1 to TRBJ1-2, with 10 nucleotides matching TRBD1. The germline gives CDR1 SQVTM, CDR2 ANQGSEA. After removal of 7 bases from V and 2 bases from J, the junction contained 4 bases not matched to a gene. The CDR3 runs to 13 residues. CDR3 coding DNA: TGCAGCGCCCGACAGGGGGCGAACTATGGCTACACCTTC. Residues: CSARQGANYGYTF.

The chain combines TRBV27 with TRBJ2-7; 10 bases match TRBD2. CDR3 length: 16 residues. Germline CDR1 MNHEY, CDR2 SMNVEV (reference sequence). The ends lost 4 bases at V and 3 bases at J; junction bases unmatched: 9. The CDR3 loop reads CASSSPTSGLIYEQYF. The CDR3 DNA follows: TGTGCCAGCAGTTCGCCGACTAGCGGGTTGATCTACGAGCAGTACTTC.

V usage is TRBV7-3 and J usage is TRBJ2-3; a weak D match, TRBD2 (5 bases). Germline lookup yields CDR1 SGHTA and CDR2 FQGTGA. V was shortened by 1 base and J by 3 bases, with 11 bases between the two germline ends. This CDR3 has 15 residues. CDR3 region: CASSLNLAFTDTQYF. The CDR3 DNA reads TGTGCCAGCAGCTTAAACCTAGCTTTTACAGATACGCAGTATTTT.

J is TRBJ2-3 and V is TRBV4-2; TRBD2 is a possible D gene (5 bases). CDR3 length: 13 residues. From germline, CDR1 is LGHNA and CDR2 YNFKEQ. V was pared by 1 base and J by 4 bases, with 6 bases between. CDR3 sequence: CASSQVRADTQYF. CDR3 nucleotide sequence: TGTGCCAGCAGCCAAGTGAGGGCAGATACGCAGTATTTT.

The chain uses TRBV7-6 and TRBJ1-3, with D perhaps TRBD1 (5 bases). CDR3 size: 17 residues. V lost 3 bases to trimming and J lost 4 bases, with 19 bases between them. The V gene's germline CDR1 is SGHVS and CDR2 FNYEAQ. As DNA, the CDR3 is TGTGCCAGCAGCTTGTCCGGGGGTTTGTTAGTAGGAAACACCATATATTTT. Translating gives CASSLSGGLLVGNTIYF.

V gene TRBV5-8 combines with J gene TRBJ1-2; D might be TRBD1 (6 bases). Trimming shortened V by 1 base and J by 8 bases, and 15 bases separated the two germline ends. CDR1 and CDR2 (germline): SGHTS, YDEGEE. This CDR3 contains 14 residues. The CDR3 region is CASSLTLTGWGYTF. Written as DNA, the CDR3 is TGTGCCAGCAGCTTGACCCTAACAGGGTGGGGCTACACCTTC.

The chain employs TRBV19 and TRBJ1-5, with D unresolved. This CDR3 has 15 amino acids. V was shortened by 7 bases and J by 0 bases, with 13 bases between the two germline ends. Germline V gene lookup returns CDR1 LNHDA and CDR2 SQIVND (reference sequence). CDR3 bases: TGTGCCAGTAATCCGACGGGGTATAGCAATCAGCCCCAGCATTTT. Translated: CASNPTGYSNQPQHF.

This clone has just one count. The V gene is TRBV5-4, the J gene TRBJ2-2; TRBD2 matches at 12 bases. J lost 4 bases, V lost 4 bases, and 14 bases had no gene match. The CDR3 is made up of 19 amino acids. Per the germline V gene, CDR1 is SGHNT and CDR2 is YYREEE (reference sequence). CDR3 DNA sequence: TGTGCCAGCAGCCCTCGGACTAGCGGGAAGAACAGTGGCACCGGGGAGCTGTTTTTT. Encoded protein: CASSPRTSGKNSGTGELFF.

The J gene is TRBJ2-7, the V gene TRBV7-8, with TRBD1 matching 10 bases. The CDR3 runs 13 residues. Germline CDR1 reads SGHVS; CDR2 reads FQNEAQ. V lost 6 bases, J lost 3 bases, and 2 bases stayed unmatched. CDR3 coding DNA: TGTGCCAGCAGAGGACAGGGGGACTACGAGCAGTACTTC. Protein product: CASRGQGDYEQYF.

The chain combines TRBV4-3 with TRBJ2-7; TRBD2 matches 9 bases. This CDR3 contains 16 residues. CDR1 is LGHNA, CDR2 YSLEER, per germline. With 4 bases clipped from V and 0 bases from J, the junction kept 7 bases outside the gene matches. CDR3 in amino acids: CASSLQREASSYEQYF. CDR3 coding DNA: TGCGCCAGCAGCCTCCAGCGGGAGGCCAGCTCCTACGAGCAGTACTTC.

The chain is built from TRBV11-3 and TRBJ2-2, with unresolved D. V was pared by 2 bases and J by 8 bases, with 6 bases between. The CDR3 runs 12 residues. Germline-derived CDR1 and CDR2 are SGHNT and YENEEA. As DNA, the CDR3 is TGTGCCAGCAGCTTAATATCTGGGGAGCTGTTTTTT. Translating it yields CASSLISGELFF.

This clone showed up just once. The chain couples TRBV5-1 to TRBJ2-1; TRBD2 agrees at 12 bases. This CDR3 is built from 18 residues. Trimming at V came to 0 bases and at J to 3 bases, leaving 7 bases not matched to a gene. Germline V lookup: CDR1 SGHRS, CDR2 YFSETQ. DNA of the CDR3: TGCGCCAGCAGCTTGGCTACTTCACTAGCGGGAGGCTACAATGAGCAGTTCTTC. Residues: CASSLATSLAGGYNEQFF. Looking up the rest from reference TRBV5-1 and TRBJ2-1 gives the full variable domain: KAGVTQTPRYLIKTRGQQVTLSCSPISGHRSVSWYQQTPGQGLQFLFEYFSETQRNKGNFPGRFSGRQFSNSRSEMNVSTLELGDSALYLCASSLATSLAGGYNEQFFGPGTRLTVL.

The J gene is TRBJ1-1, the V gene TRBV18; D unresolved. The CDR3 sequence is 17 residues long. V was pared by 3 bases and J by 0 bases, with 17 bases between. Per germline, CDR1 KGHSH and CDR2 LQKENI. For the CDR3, the DNA is TGTGCCAGCTCACCGCCTAGTAATTTGCCCCTGAACACTGAAGCTTTCTTT. The encoded protein is CASSPPSNLPLNTEAFF. Supplemented by reference TRBV18 and TRBJ1-1, the full variable domain reads NAGVMQNPRHLVRRRGQEARLRCSPMKGHSHVYWYRQLPEEGLKFMVYLQKENIIDESGMPKERFSAEFPKEGPSILRIQQVVRGDSAAYFCASSPPSNLPLNTEAFFGQGTRLTVV.

This chain links TRBV11-2 with TRBJ2-7; weak D call: TRBD1 (6 bases). Germline V gene lookup returns CDR1 SGHAT and CDR2 FQNNGV. V lost 5 bases and J 2 bases, leaving 13 bases between the germline ends. The CDR3 has 14 residues. CDR3: CASSGRTATYEQYF. The CDR3 nucleotides read TGTGCCAGCAGCGGAAGGACAGCCACCTACGAGCAGTACTTC.

The V and J genes are TRBV29-1 and TRBJ2-3; TRBD2 aligns across 8 bases. The germline CDR1 and CDR2 sequences are SQVTM and ANQGSEA. The CDR3 is 16 amino acids. J lost 4 bases, V lost 4 bases, and 13 bases had no gene match. For the CDR3, the DNA is TGCAGCGTTGTAGAAGCAGAGCGGGAGTTCCCAGATACGCAGTATTTT. Amino acids: CSVVEAEREFPDTQYF.

J is TRBJ2-3 and V is TRBV4-3; D call uncertain. Looked up from germline, CDR1 is LGHNA and CDR2 is YSLEER. Trimming left V 5 bases short and J 1 base short, with 13 bases between. The CDR3 is 15 residues long. Here the CDR3 reads CASSFQPSGTDTQYF. The CDR3 DNA reads as TGCGCCAGCAGCTTTCAACCCAGCGGCACAGATACGCAGTATTTT.

CDR3 nucleotide sequence: TGTGCCAGCAGCCAAGTGGGGGGACCCACAGATACGCAGTATTTT. This encodes CASSQVGGPTDTQYF. The chain is built from TRBV5-6 and TRBJ2-3, with D perhaps matching TRBD2 (6 bases). Trimming took 4 bases from V and 2 from J, leaving 14 bases between them. The CDR3 loop spans 15 amino acids. The germline V gene has CDR1 SGHDT and CDR2 YYEEEE.

This clone was seen a single time. V and J are TRBV5-4 and TRBJ1-1; a possible D gene is TRBD1 (6 bases). This CDR3 comprises 15 residues. V lost 4 bases and J 6 bases, leaving 19 bases between the germline ends. Per germline, CDR1 SGHNT and CDR2 YYREEE (reference sequence). The CDR3: CASSTYRALGAEAFF. CDR3 DNA: TGTGCCAGCAGCACGTACAGGGCCCTTGGCGCTGAAGCTTTCTTT.

The genes are TRBV19 and TRBJ1-1, with 7 bases aligning to TRBD1. CDR3 length: 13 amino acids. Germline lookup yields CDR1 LNHDA and CDR2 SQIVND (reference sequence). With V trimmed by 10 bases and J by 1 base, 6 bases remained unmatched. The CDR3 DNA reads TGTGCCACACACAGGGGCCCGAACACTGAAGCTTTCTTT. Translation: CATHRGPNTEAFF. Full variable domain (outside the CDR3, taken from reference TRBV19 and TRBJ1-1): DGGITQSPKYLFRKEGQNVTLSCEQNLNHDAMYWYRQDPGQGLRLIYYSQIVNDFQKGDIAEGYSVSREKKESFPLTVTSAQKNPTAFYLCATHRGPNTEAFFGQGTRLTVV.

The gene calls are TRBV7-6 and TRBJ2-7; the D gene is possibly TRBD1 (6 bases). The CDR3 has 13 residues. V shed 8 bases and J shed 2 bases, with 13 bases lying between them. In germline, CDR1 is SGHVS, CDR2 FNYEAQ. The CDR3 region is CASGAGAPYEQYF. CDR3 nucleotides: TGTGCCAGCGGGGCAGGGGCCCCCTACGAGCAGTACTTC. The complete variable domain, with remaining parts taken from reference TRBV7-6 and TRBJ2-7, reads GAGVSQSPRYKVTKRGQDVALRCDPISGHVSLYWYRQALGQGPEFLTYFNYEAQQDKSGLPNDRFSAERPEGSISTLTIQRTEQRDSAMYRCASGAGAPYEQYFGPGTRLTVT.

Points on this clone: Distinct nucleotide sequences in the sample also encode this CDR3. The chain couples TRBV27 to TRBJ2-3; 8 bases align to TRBD2. The J segment lost 0 bases and the V segment lost 0 bases, leaving 2 bases of the junction unmatched. This CDR3 comprises 16 residues. Germline V CDR1 and CDR2: MNHEY, SMNVEV (reference sequence). CDR3 nucleotides: TGTGCCAGCAGTTTATCGCCTAGCGGGAGCACAGATACGCAGTATTTT. Encoded protein: CASSLSPSGSTDTQYF.

The chain has TRBV9 and TRBJ2-5, with 15 bases matching TRBD2. Germline V CDR1 and CDR2: SGDLS, YYNGEE. This CDR3 comprises 18 residues. Trimming removed 3 bases from V and 5 bases from J; junction bases left unmatched: 11. The CDR3 DNA reads as TGTGCCAGCAGCGCGGGACTAGCGGGAGGAAGAGGTGGGGAGACCCAGTACTTC. Translated: CASSAGLAGGRGGETQYF.

The chain couples TRBV7-9 to TRBJ1-1; D gene uncertain. CDR1 and CDR2 (germline): SEHNR, FQNEAQ (reference sequence). Trimming cost V 4 bases and J 8 bases, with 14 bases left between them. The length of the CDR3 is 13 residues. The CDR3 sequence is CASSSTLGGEAFF. In DNA, the CDR3 is TGTGCCAGCAGCTCCACCCTGGGAGGGGAAGCTTTCTTT.

The chain is built from TRBV28 and TRBJ1-1; possibly TRBD1 for D (6 bases). This CDR3 is 14 amino acids long. Germline lookup yields CDR1 MDHEN and CDR2 SYDVKM. Trimming left V 0 bases short and J 5 bases short, with 10 bases between. CDR3 DNA: TGTGCCAGCAGTTTATGGAGAGGGGGAACTGAAGCTTTCTTT. Translated: CASSLWRGGTEAFF.

The rearrangement uses TRBV4-2 and TRBJ2-3; D not resolved. Between the trimmed V and J ends, which lost 0 bases and 4 bases, there was a span of 5 bases. CDR1 LGHNA and CDR2 YNFKEQ come from the germline V gene. The CDR3 runs to 13 residues. The CDR3 here is CASSQDGPDTQYF. CDR3 bases: TGTGCCAGCAGCCAAGATGGCCCAGATACGCAGTATTTT.

This chain connects TRBV29-1 to TRBJ2-7, with D perhaps TRBD1 (6 bases). CDR1 and CDR2 from the germline V gene are SQVTM and ANQGSEA. V was clipped by 6 bases and J by 0 bases, with 9 bases between them. The CDR3 is made up of 12 amino acids. The CDR3 spells CSVPGHSYEQYF. In DNA, the CDR3 is TGCAGCGTCCCGGGACACTCCTACGAGCAGTACTTC.

The rearrangement uses TRBV7-9 and TRBJ2-5; 8 bases fit TRBD1. This CDR3 has 13 amino acids. V trimming: 5 bases; J trimming: 5 bases; junction bases outside the gene matches: 4. In germline, CDR1 is SEHNR, CDR2 FQNEAQ (reference sequence). CDR3 in amino acids: CASSPGGWETQYF. As DNA, the CDR3 is TGTGCCAGCAGCCCAGGGGGCTGGGAGACCCAGTACTTC.

The V call is TRBV9, the J call TRBJ2-3, with TRBD2 matching over 11 bases. Germline CDR1 reads SGDLS; CDR2 reads YYNGEE. Losses at the gene ends were 0 bases for V and 3 bases for J; bases not matched to a gene: 9. The CDR3 extends over 18 amino acids. The CDR3 DNA reads TGTGCCAGCAGCGTAGAGAGGGTGTCTAGCGGGAGGACAGATACGCAGTATTTT. Its translation is CASSVERVSSGRTDTQYF.

This clone has a single count. The chain joins TRBV5-1 to TRBJ2-7, with 8 bases lining up with TRBD2. The CDR3 has 15 residues. Per the germline V gene, CDR1 is SGHRS and CDR2 is YFSETQ. The V segment lost 1 base and the J segment 6 bases; nucleotides outside the gene matches: 9. CDR3 in DNA: TGCGCCAGCAGCTTGATCTCCGGGGGGGCATCCGAGCAGTACTTC. It encodes CASSLISGGASEQYF.

This CDR3 is CASSLWPYEQYF. In DNA, the CDR3 is TGTGCCAGCAGCTTATGGCCCTACGAGCAGTACTTC. This chain links TRBV7-2 with TRBJ2-7; D is ambiguous. Germline V gene sequence: CDR1 SGHTA, CDR2 FQGNSA. The V gene lost 2 bases and the J gene lost 2 bases, with 4 bases spanning the gap. The CDR3 runs 12 residues.